The T cell receptor (beta chain) under discussion was sequenced for a study of cytomegalovirus exposure and HLA in healthy donors. Across the whole study: A preliminary data release comprised about 85 million unique TCRs obtained from HLA-typed donors. General study results and limits: Later, an analysis found that common viral pathogens appeared to be linked with several of the most significant clusters.

With regard to this clone: Antigen specificity is unknown.

Per the germline V gene, CDR1 is SNHLY and CDR2 is FYNNEI. The CDR3 spans 14 residues. V shed 3 bases and J 7 bases; nucleotides not matched to a gene: 6. Healthy bone marrow donors made up the cohort. The PCR had 60 Vbeta and 13 Jbeta primers. Measured with immunoSEQ multiplex PCR; TCRdb has only the in-frame clones, and not every one. The sample lists under 75,000 clones; roughly two thirds were seen once. This rearrangement joins TRBV2 to TRBJ1-5; 7 positions match TRBD1. Sequencing was performed on PBMCs. The sequence was obtained from a man in his forties or fifties in good health and CMV-seropositive. CDR3 protein: CASSETGLRQPQHF. CDR3 DNA sequence: TGTGCCAGCAGTGAGACAGGGTTGAGGCAGCCCCAGCATTTT.